This T cell receptor beta chain was recovered during a study of T-cell memory formation after mild COVID-19. Findings and caveats of the study: Contracting CD4+ clones lay largely in CM and EM, with CD8+ ones residing in EMRA. In pre-infection memory, a portion of responding clones appeared, which suggested that cross-reactive memory joined. While clones contracting from day 15 to 85 were balanced between CD4 and CD8, later expanders leaned CD4+.

The CDR3 contains 12 residues. V lost 3 bases and J 5 bases, leaving 8 bases between the germline ends. Germline V lookup: CDR1 DFQATT, CDR2 SNEGSKA (reference sequence). Using constant-segment primers, 5'RACE produced TCR alpha and TCR beta cDNA libraries carrying sample barcodes and UMIs. TCRdb processed the 5' RACE reads anew with MiXCR; each CDR3 protein has one entry. The table shows 200,000 to 300,000 distinct CDR3 sequences, with roughly a tenth occurring only once. This clonotype has ten or more counts. Antigen unknown. The sample consisted of PBMCs or a T cell subset sorted from them (not recorded which). This sequence originates from a man aged 18 to 30 who had mild COVID-19 (a few samples of this study predate the infection). Cell type and time point are not known. The chain joins TRBV20-1 to TRBJ2-1; a weak D match, TRBD2 (5 bases). The CDR3 sequence: CSARFGDNEQFF. The DNA of the CDR3 is TGCAGTGCTAGGTTCGGGGACAATGAGCAGTTCTTC.